This TCR beta chain was captured in a study of control samples from healthy donors and cancer patients. The protocol was immunoSEQ multiplex PCR, while the TCRdb copy is restricted to in-frame clones and leaves out a portion. The table records some 130,000 clones, more than 80% of them present only once. Per germline, CDR1 LGHDT and CDR2 YNNKEL (reference sequence). This CDR3 is 15 amino acids long. The V and J ends lost 4 bases and 2 bases respectively, with 12 bases between them. The receptor was derived from a man aged 18 to 35 in good health. V and J are TRBV3-1 (or the pseudogene TRBV3-2) and TRBJ1-3; D may be TRBD1 (6 bases). Sequenced input: blood. The DNA of the CDR3 is TGTGCCAGCAGCCGAAGGGGGACACCTGGAAACACCATATATTTT. Its protein is CASSRRGTPGNTIYF.